This entry is about one T cell receptor beta chain. The CDR3 runs to 15 residues. J was trimmed by 8 bases and V by 2 bases; bases with no gene match: 6. Germline lookup yields CDR1 SGDLS and CDR2 YYNGEE. Clones were sequenced by immunoSEQ multiplex PCR, and TCRdb holds only the in-frame ones, with some missing. There are 400,000 to 550,000 clones in the sample; roughly 91% occur only once, and 4% to 5.5% lies in the top ten. This sample was taken from a study of blood T cell repertoires in COVID-19. Across the study: In each case, the material was cDNA or gDNA derived from T cells, B-cell-depleted T cells, or PBMCs.

This receptor was taken from a woman aged 25 to 39 with acute or convalescent COVID-19. The gene calls are TRBV9 and TRBJ2-1; 11 nucleotides agree with TRBD2. Sequenced sample: peripheral blood. CDR3 sequence: CASSVYSGGADEQFF. The CDR3 coding sequence is TGTGCCAGCAGCGTCTATAGCGGGGGGGCCGATGAGCAGTTCTTC. Drawing the rest from reference TRBV9 and TRBJ2-1, the complete variable domain is DSGVTQTPKHLITATGQRVTLRCSPRSGDLSVYWYQQSLDQGLQFLIQYYNGEERAKGNILERFSAQQFPDLHSELNLSSLELGDSALYFCASSVYSGGADEQFFGPGTRLTVL.